This TCR beta chain derives from a study of T-cell reconstitution after alpha-beta-depleted transplantation in children. Overall study results and limits: T-cell numbers and diversity, one year after transplant, stemmed largely from T cells that were newly produced. Alpha-beta T cells present about two months after transplant were reported to originate from several hundred expanded graft clones.

The ends were cut back, 6 bases at V and 4 bases at J, with 13 bases in the middle. The CDR3 is 14 amino acids. Germline loops: CDR1 MDHEN, CDR2 SYDVKM. Library preparation (for TCRbeta) was performed with unique molecular identifiers. One entry per CDR3 protein results from TCRdb running MiXCR on the PCR reads. The sample includes fewer than 350,000 distinct CDR3 sequences, more than 9% of them seen just once. With respect to this clonotype: Its antigen is as yet unknown.

Sequenced material: peripheral blood, taken 180 days after TCRalphabeta/CD19-depleted stem cell transplant. This TCR was recovered from a male patient under 10 years old who had a stem cell transplant for chronic granulomatous disease, so the T cells may come from the graft donor. The chain employs TRBV28 and TRBJ2-1, with no clear D. The CDR3 DNA is TGTGCCAGCAGCATCACGGCTAGGTACAATGAGCAGTTCTTC. Translation gives CASSITARYNEQFF.